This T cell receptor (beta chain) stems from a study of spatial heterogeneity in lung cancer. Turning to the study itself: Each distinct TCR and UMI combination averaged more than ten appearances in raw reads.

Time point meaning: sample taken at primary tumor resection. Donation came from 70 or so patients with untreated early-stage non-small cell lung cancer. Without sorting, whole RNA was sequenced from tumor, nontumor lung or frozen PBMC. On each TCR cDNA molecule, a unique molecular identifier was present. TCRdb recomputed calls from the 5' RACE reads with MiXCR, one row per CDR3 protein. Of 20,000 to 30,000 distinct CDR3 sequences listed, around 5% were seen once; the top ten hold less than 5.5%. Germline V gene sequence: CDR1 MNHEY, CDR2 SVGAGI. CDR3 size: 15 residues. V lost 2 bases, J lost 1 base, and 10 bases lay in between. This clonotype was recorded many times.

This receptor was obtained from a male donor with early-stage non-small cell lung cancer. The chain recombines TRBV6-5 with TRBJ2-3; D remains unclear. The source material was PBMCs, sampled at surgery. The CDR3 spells CASSYRVAGTDTQYF. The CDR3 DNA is TGTGCCAGCAGTTACAGGGTGGCTGGCACAGATACGCAGTATTTT.